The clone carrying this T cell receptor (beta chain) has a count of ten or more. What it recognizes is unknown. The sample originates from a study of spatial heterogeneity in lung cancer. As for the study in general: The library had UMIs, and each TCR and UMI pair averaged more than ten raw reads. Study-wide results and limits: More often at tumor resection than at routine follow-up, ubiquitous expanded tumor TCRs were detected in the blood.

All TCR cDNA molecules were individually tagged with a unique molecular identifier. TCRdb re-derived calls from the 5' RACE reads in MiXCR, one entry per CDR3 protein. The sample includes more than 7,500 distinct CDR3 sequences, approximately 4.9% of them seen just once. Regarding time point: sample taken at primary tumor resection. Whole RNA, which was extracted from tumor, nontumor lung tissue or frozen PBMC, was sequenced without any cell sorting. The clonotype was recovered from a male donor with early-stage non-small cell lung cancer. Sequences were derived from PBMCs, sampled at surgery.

CDR3 coding DNA: TGTGCCAGTCCGTCCCGGGACAGGGAGCTAGCCAAAAACATTCAGTACTTC. Its translation: CASPSRDRELAKNIQYF. J is TRBJ2-4 and V is TRBV6-4, with TRBD1 matching 9 bases. The trim removed 9 bases at V and 0 bases at J, leaving 12 bases unmatched. The germline V gene encodes CDR1 MRHNA and CDR2 SNTAGT. The CDR3 spans 17 residues.